This TCR beta chain was recorded in a study of T cell responses to AZD1222 COVID-19 vaccine. Overall study: Second doses at about 4 or about 12 weeks were pooled.

Whole-study findings and limits: A rise in Spike-specific TCR breadth and depth followed two AZD1222 doses. No repertoire was sampled before or during the peak T cell response, only after it. It should be noted that donors were predominantly white British and more often female, and clonal diversity was possibly underestimated.

In the case of this clone: Its antigen remains unidentified.

The CDR3 extends over 13 amino acids. Looked up from germline, CDR1 is SGDLS and CDR2 is YYNGEE. Trimming cost V 0 bases and J 4 bases, with 7 bases left between them. Here immunoSEQ multiplex PCR was the method, and the copy in TCRdb shows in-frame clones only, minus some. The sample contains roughly 250,000 clones, more than 85% of which appear only once. The chain combines TRBV9 with TRBJ1-1; possible D gene TRBD1, 6 bases. This TCR was recovered from an adult in good health. This specimen was peripheral blood, taken on day 0 of AZD1222 vaccination. The CDR3 region is CASSVEGGTEAFF. CDR3 DNA: TGTGCCAGCAGCGTAGAGGGGGGCACTGAAGCTTTCTTT.